The T cell receptor (beta chain) described here comes from a study of identical twins. TCRdb re-derived calls from the 5' RACE reads in MiXCR, one entry per CDR3 protein. The sample includes 1,800,000 or so distinct CDR3 sequences, less than 40% seen only once; the top ten take about 0.27%. The CDR3 has 14 amino acids. Trimming took 3 bases from V and 4 from J, leaving 10 bases between them. The count of this clonotype is one. This chain links TRBV12-3 or TRBV12-4 with TRBJ2-1; D not certain. The sample was cord blood. The source is a newborn girl in good health. The CDR3 loop reads CASSFGPRYNEQFF. CDR3 bases: TGTGCCAGCAGTTTTGGCCCGAGGTACAATGAGCAGTTCTTC.